The clone carrying this T cell receptor (beta chain) was detected only a few times. Antigen specificity is unknown. cDNA prepared by RNA extraction and subsequent reverse transcription served as the template for sequencing. The data were produced by immunoSEQ multiplex PCR, yet TCRdb's version contains in-frame clones alone and is incomplete. The repertoire holds some 130,000 clones, roughly 58% seen once, with 3.5% to 5.5% in the top ten. Sorted populations comprised CD4+ and CD8+ T cells obtained from PBMCs. The sample comes from a study of CD8+ T cells in alopecia areata. Turning to the study itself: Oral tofacitinib, 5 to 10 mg twice daily, was given in an open-label trial. The duration of tofacitinib was 6 to 18 months, with 6 months off drug afterward. Whole-study findings and limits: Clonality in lesional scalp, especially alopecia totalis/universalis, exceeded that of normal scalp.

From germline, CDR1 is LGHNA and CDR2 YSLEER. The CDR3 length is 13 residues. Trimming removed 3 bases at V and 0 bases at J, with 5 bases between. The receptor's source is a human donor with alopecia areata. Sequenced here: CD4+ T cells sorted from blood, sampled at week 0. The chain links TRBV4-3 to TRBJ1-1; D is uncertain. CDR3 nucleotides: TGCGCCAGCAGCCACCGCCTGAACACTGAAGCTTTCTTT. The encoded protein is CASSHRLNTEAFF.